This T cell receptor beta chain derives from a study of regulatory T cells in long-lasting Graves disease. Looking at the study overall: To qualify as persistent, Graves' disease required over 5 years of antithyroid drugs with positive TSH receptor antibodies.

According to the study, TCR beta libraries were built with iRepertoire HTBI primers and CDR3-region Arm-PCR. One entry per CDR3 protein, called by TCRdb with MiXCR from the multiplex PCR reads. The top ten hold 7% to 9% of the sample, which has a few hundred thousand distinct CDR3 sequences, 20% to 25% seen once. The sample holds many counts of this clonotype. What it binds is unknown. The ends were cut back, 5 bases at V and 2 bases at J, with 10 bases in the middle. CDR3 length: 13 amino acids. Germline CDR1 is SGHAT and CDR2 is FQNNGV. Findings and caveats of the study: Patients with persistent disease showed a bias toward TRBV28, TRBJ1-2 and TRBJ2-5. It was peripheral blood alone, not thyroid tissue, that was studied.

The time point is: persistent/refractory GD, antithyroid drugs over 5 years with positive TRAb. The TCR library was prepared using RNA isolated from PBMCs. V is TRBV11-2 and J is TRBJ2-7; D unresolved. This TCR was sampled from a female donor with Graves disease. The starting material was peripheral blood mononuclear cells (PBMCs), obtained when the disease was refractory, from a patient treated with antithyroid drugs. Here the CDR3 DNA reads TGTGCCAGCAGCCCCCCCACGACCTACGAGCAGTACTTC. Translation: CASSPPTTYEQYF.